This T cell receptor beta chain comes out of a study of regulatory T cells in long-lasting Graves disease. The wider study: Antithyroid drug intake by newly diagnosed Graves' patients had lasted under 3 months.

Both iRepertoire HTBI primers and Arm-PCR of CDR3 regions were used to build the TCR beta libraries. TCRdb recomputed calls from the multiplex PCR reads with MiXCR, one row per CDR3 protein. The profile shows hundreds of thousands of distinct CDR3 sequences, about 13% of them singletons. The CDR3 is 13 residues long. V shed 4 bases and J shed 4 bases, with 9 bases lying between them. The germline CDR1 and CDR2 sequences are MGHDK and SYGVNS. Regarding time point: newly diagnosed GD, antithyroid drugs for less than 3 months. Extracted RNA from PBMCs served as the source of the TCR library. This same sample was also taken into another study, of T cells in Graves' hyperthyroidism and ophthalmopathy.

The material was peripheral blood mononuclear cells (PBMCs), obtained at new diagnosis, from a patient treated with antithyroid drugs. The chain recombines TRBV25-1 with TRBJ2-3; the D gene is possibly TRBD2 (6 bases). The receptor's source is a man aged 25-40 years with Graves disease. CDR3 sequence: CASSASVADTQYF. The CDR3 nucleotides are TGTGCCAGCAGTGCTAGCGTGGCAGATACGCAGTATTTT. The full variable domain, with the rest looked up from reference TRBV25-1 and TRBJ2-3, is EADIYQTPRYLVIGTGKKITLECSQTMGHDKMYWYQQDPGMELHLIHYSYGVNSTEKGDLSSESTVSRIRTEHFPLTLESARPSHTSQYLCASSASVADTQYFGPGTRLTVL.